The 11 T cell receptor beta chains presented below share a single source sample, sequenced in a study of human T cells and chemical hapten exposure. TCRdb processed the RACE reads anew with MiXCR; each CDR3 protein has one entry. The table includes some 70,000 distinct CDR3 sequences, around 30% detected once. Time point in this sample: patch test 1, 2 weeks after DPC sensitization. Treatment noted: therapeutic diphenylcyclopropenone sensitization with weekly scalp DPC. The sample here was whole blood, taken in connection with sensitization to the hapten diphenylcyclopropenone (DPC). These TCRs come from a man aged 35 to 55 with alopecia areata. Some clones in this sample may be carry-over from other donors' samples.

The gene calls are TRBV28 and TRBJ2-3; tentatively, D is TRBD1 or TRBD2 (6 bases each). Trimming took 1 base from V and 3 from J, leaving 11 bases between them. Germline CDR1 MDHEN, CDR2 SYDVKM. The CDR3 is 15 residues long. The CDR3 here is CASSLLGGRTDTQYF. The CDR3 DNA sequence: TGTGCCAGCAGTTTATTGGGGGGCAGGACAGATACGCAGTATTTT.

The V gene is TRBV3-1, the J gene TRBJ1-1; D uncertain. The CDR3 totals 13 residues. The V end lost 2 bases, the J end lost 1 base, and 5 bases lay between the germline ends. Per germline, CDR1 LGHDT and CDR2 YNNKEL (reference sequence). CDR3 in amino acids: CASSQKGNTEAFF. The CDR3 DNA is TGTGCCAGCAGCCAAAAGGGGAACACTGAAGCTTTCTTT.

The V gene is TRBV28, the J gene TRBJ1-5, with TRBD1 matching 8 bases. V was clipped by 6 bases and J by 5 bases; unmatched bases: 6. Per germline, CDR1 MDHEN and CDR2 SYDVKM. CDR3 length equals 14 residues. This CDR3 reads CASREQGADQPQHF. CDR3 nucleotides: TGTGCCAGCAGGGAGCAGGGGGCCGATCAGCCCCAGCATTTT.

The chain is built from TRBV4-2 and TRBJ2-7; perhaps TRBD1 as D (5 bases). Trimming stripped 4 bases from V and 2 bases from J, with 12 bases between. CDR1 and CDR2 (germline): LGHNA, YNFKEQ. This CDR3 contains 14 residues. The CDR3 region is CASSRDRATYEQYF. In nucleotides, the CDR3 is TGTGCCAGCAGCCGCGACAGAGCAACCTACGAGCAGTACTTC.

In its sample, this clonotype was seen a few times. The chain joins TRBV2 to TRBJ2-2; 10 bases line up with TRBD2. The CDR3 has 17 residues. Trimming took 1 base from V and 2 from J; bases not matched to a gene: 4. CDR1 SNHLY and CDR2 FYNNEI come from the germline V gene. CDR3 loop: CASSEGGLATNTGELFF. The CDR3 nucleotides read TGTGCCAGCAGTGAAGGGGGACTAGCGACAAACACCGGGGAGCTGTTTTTT.

This clonotype was counted only a few times. The chain couples TRBV6-5 to TRBJ2-5; 8 nucleotides agree with TRBD2. Germline-derived CDR1 and CDR2 are MNHEY and SVGAGI. CDR3 length: 15 residues. V gave up 6 bases and J gave up 1 base; unmatched junction bases: 7. Written as DNA, the CDR3 is TGTGCCAGCAGCGCACAGACTAGCGCCCAAGAGACCCAGTACTTC. Its translation is CASSAQTSAQETQYF.

DNA of the CDR3: TGTGCCAGCAGCTTAGGGACCACTGAAGCTTTCTTT. This codes for CASSLGTTEAFF. The chain has TRBV7-9 and TRBJ1-1; the D is unclear. Trimming removed 1 base from V and 4 bases from J, with 4 bases in between. The CDR3 is made up of 12 amino acids. Germline CDR1 SEHNR, CDR2 FQNEAQ (reference sequence).

V usage is TRBV27 and J usage is TRBJ2-1; no definite D call. V lost 7 bases to trimming and J lost 1 base, with 11 bases between them. The CDR3 spans 14 residues. Germline CDR1 reads MNHEY; CDR2 reads SMNVEV (reference sequence). CDR3 sequence: CASTRQWSYNEQFF. The DNA of the CDR3 is TGTGCCAGCACCCGGCAGTGGTCCTACAATGAGCAGTTCTTC.

The chain uses TRBV25-1 and TRBJ2-5; TRBD2 aligns across 8 bases. The CDR3 runs 16 residues. After removal of 0 bases from V and 5 bases from J, the junction contained 8 bases not matched to a gene. The germline V gene has CDR1 MGHDK and CDR2 SYGVNS. The CDR3 DNA reads TGTGCCAGCAGTGAATATAAGGCGGGAGGTGAGGAGACCCAGTACTTC. It is translated as CASSEYKAGGEETQYF.

This clonotype rates as large (0.1 to 1%). The chain couples TRBV13 to TRBJ1-1; TRBD1 matches at 8 bases. V dropped 4 bases and J dropped 8; count of bases not matched to a gene: 6. Germline CDR1 and CDR2: PRHDT and FYEKMQ (reference sequence). The CDR3 has 13 amino acids. The CDR3 nucleotides are TGTGCCAGCAGCTCGGACAGGGATCAGGAAGCTTTCTTT. Amino acids: CASSSDRDQEAFF.

In this sample, this clonotype turned up a few times. The chain couples TRBV21-1 to TRBJ2-1. TRBV21-1 constitutes a pseudogene. This CDR3 is built from 15 residues. The CDR3 nucleotides are TGTGCCAGCAGCAAAGCGGACCTCTCCTACAATGAGCAGTTCTTC. Translation gives CASSKADLSYNEQFF.